This TCR beta chain was retrieved from a study of cytomegalovirus exposure and HLA in healthy donors. This CDR3 is built from 14 residues. V gave up 2 bases and J gave up 7 bases, with 11 bases separating them. The germline V gene encodes CDR1 SGHTA and CDR2 FQGNSA. Broader study findings: A later analysis reported that several of the most significant clusters appeared to be linked to common viral pathogens, among them Epstein-Barr virus. According to a later analysis, most TCR beta chains associated with CMV appeared HLA-restricted.

Notes on this clone: Its antigen is as yet unknown.

The primer mix had 60 Vbeta and 13 Jbeta primers. TCRdb keeps only in-frame clones here, not all; method: immunoSEQ multiplex PCR. This sample has around 150,000 clones, with roughly 70% found just once. Whether this donor was CMV seropositive was not recorded. The J gene is TRBJ2-2, the V gene TRBV7-2; D unclear. Material for sequencing was PBMCs. The clonotype was recovered from a human donor in good health. The CDR3 DNA follows: TGTGCCAGCAGCTTATTGGGTGACAACGGGGAGCTGTTTTTT. It yields the protein CASSLLGDNGELFF.